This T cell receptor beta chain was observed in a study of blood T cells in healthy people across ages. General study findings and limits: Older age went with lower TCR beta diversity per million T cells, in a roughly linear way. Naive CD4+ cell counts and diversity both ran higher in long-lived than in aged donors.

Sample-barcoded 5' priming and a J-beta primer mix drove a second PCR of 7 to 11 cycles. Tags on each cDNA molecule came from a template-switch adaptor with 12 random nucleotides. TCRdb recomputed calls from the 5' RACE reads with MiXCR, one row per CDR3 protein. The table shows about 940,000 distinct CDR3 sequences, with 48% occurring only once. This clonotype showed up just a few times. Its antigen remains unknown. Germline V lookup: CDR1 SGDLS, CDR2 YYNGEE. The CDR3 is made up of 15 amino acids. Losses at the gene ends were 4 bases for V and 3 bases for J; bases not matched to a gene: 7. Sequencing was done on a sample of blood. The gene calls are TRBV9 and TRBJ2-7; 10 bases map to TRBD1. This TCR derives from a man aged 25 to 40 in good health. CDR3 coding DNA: TGTGCCAGCAGCACAGGACAGGGGGGGAACTACGAGCAGTACTTC. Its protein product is CASSTGQGGNYEQYF.